This entry concerns a single T cell receptor beta chain. Its antigen is still unknown. The data are from a study of radiotherapy plus CTLA-4 blockade in lung cancer. Across the whole study: The study recorded objective responses in approximately 19% of patients and disease control in approximately 29%.

Whole-study results and caveats: Among blood TCR repertoires after radiotherapy plus ipilimumab, tumor-derived clones expanded. Strongest reported response predictors: early blood clone changes and post-radiation interferon-beta.

CDR3 length equals 16 residues. Germline CDR1 MNHNY, CDR2 SVGAGI (reference sequence). Trimming cost V 2 bases and J 7 bases; bases outside gene matches: 8. The data were produced by immunoSEQ multiplex PCR, yet TCRdb's version contains in-frame clones alone and is incomplete. The table records some 66,000 clones, about 83% of them present only once. The chain combines TRBV6-6 with TRBJ2-1; 10 positions match TRBD2. The receptor was isolated from a human donor with non-small cell lung cancer who had a partial response to radiotherapy plus ipilimumab. The source was peripheral blood, collected from a patient treated with radiotherapy plus ipilimumab. CDR3 protein: CASSYPLAGVRNEQFF. The CDR3 nucleotides are TGTGCCAGCAGTTACCCGCTAGCGGGAGTAAGGAATGAGCAGTTCTTC.